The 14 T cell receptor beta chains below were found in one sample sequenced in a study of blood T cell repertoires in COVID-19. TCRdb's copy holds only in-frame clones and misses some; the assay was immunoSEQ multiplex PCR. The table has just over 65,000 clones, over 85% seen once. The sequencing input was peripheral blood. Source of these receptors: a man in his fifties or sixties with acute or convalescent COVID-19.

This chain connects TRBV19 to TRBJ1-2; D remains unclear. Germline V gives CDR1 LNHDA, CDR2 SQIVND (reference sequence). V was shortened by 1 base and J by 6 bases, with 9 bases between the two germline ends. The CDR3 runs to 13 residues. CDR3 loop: CASSIVAGDGYTF. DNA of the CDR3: TGTGCCAGTAGTATAGTAGCCGGCGATGGCTACACCTTC.

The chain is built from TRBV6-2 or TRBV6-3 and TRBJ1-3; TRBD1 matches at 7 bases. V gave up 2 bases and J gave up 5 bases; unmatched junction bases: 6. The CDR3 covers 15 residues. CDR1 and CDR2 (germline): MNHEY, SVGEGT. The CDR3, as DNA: TGTGCCAGCAGTTACGGAGGGGGCCAAAGAAACACCATATATTTT. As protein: CASSYGGGQRNTIYF.

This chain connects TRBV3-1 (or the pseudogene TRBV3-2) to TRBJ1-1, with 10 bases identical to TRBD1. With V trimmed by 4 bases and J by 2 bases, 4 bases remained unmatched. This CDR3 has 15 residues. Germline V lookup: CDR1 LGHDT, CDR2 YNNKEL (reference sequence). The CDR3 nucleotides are TGTGCCAGCAGCCCACGGGACAGGGGAAACACTGAAGCTTTCTTT. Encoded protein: CASSPRDRGNTEAFF.

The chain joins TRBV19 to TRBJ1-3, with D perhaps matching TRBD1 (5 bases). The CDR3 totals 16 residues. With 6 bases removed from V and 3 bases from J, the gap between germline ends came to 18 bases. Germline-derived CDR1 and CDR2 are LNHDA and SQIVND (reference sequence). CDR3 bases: TGTGCCAGTAGCCGACCGACAGACTTTCATGGAAACACCATATATTTT. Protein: CASSRPTDFHGNTIYF.

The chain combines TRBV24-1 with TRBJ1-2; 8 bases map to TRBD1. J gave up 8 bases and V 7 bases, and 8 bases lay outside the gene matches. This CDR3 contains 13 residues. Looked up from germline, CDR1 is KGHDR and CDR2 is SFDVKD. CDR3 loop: CATSLTGVGGYTF. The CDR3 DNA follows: TGTGCCACCAGCCTGACAGGGGTAGGAGGCTACACCTTC.

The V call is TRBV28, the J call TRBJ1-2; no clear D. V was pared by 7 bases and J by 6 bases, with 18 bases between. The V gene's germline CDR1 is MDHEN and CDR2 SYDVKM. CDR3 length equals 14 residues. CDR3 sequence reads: CASTPSENGDGYTF. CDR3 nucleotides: TGTGCCAGCACCCCTAGTGAGAACGGAGATGGCTACACCTTC.

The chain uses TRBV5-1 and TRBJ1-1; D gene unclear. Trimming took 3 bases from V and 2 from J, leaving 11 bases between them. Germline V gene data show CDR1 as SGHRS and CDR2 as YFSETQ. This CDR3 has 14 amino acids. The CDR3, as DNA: TGCGCCAGCAGCTCGGAGGTAATCAACACTGAAGCTTTCTTT. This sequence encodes CASSSEVINTEAFF.

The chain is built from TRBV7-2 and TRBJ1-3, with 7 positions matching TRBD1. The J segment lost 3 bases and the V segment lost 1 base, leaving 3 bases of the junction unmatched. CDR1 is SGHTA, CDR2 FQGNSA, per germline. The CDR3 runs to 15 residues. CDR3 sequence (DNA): TGTGCCAGCAGCTTAGGGCAGGGGGTTGGAAACACCATATATTTT. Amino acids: CASSLGQGVGNTIYF.

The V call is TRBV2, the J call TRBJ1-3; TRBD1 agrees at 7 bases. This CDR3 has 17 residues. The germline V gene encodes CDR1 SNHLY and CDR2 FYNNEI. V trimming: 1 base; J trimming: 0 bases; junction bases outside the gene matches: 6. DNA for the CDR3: TGTGCCAGCAGTGAAGGTGGACAGGATTTCTCTGGAAACACCATATATTTT. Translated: CASSEGGQDFSGNTIYF.

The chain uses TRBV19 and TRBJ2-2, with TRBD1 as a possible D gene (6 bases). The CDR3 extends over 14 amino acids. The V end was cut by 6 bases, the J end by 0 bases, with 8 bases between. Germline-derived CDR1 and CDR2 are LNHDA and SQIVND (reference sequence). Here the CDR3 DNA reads TGTGCCAGTAGAAGGACAGCGAACACCGGGGAGCTGTTTTTT. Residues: CASRRTANTGELFF.

The CDR3 here is CASSAGTGVYEQYF. The CDR3 DNA is TGTGCCAGCAGTGCGGGGACAGGTGTCTACGAGCAGTACTTC. The chain combines TRBV2 with TRBJ2-7, with 8 bases fitting TRBD1. This CDR3 has 14 residues. Germline V CDR1 and CDR2: SNHLY, FYNNEI. J lost 3 bases, V lost 4 bases, and 5 bases had no gene match.

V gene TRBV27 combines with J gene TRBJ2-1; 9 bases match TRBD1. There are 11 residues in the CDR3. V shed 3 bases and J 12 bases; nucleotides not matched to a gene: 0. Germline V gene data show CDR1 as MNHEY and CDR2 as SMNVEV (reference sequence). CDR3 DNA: TGTGCCAGCAGTTTGGGACAGGGGCAGTTCTTC. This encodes CASSLGQGQFF.

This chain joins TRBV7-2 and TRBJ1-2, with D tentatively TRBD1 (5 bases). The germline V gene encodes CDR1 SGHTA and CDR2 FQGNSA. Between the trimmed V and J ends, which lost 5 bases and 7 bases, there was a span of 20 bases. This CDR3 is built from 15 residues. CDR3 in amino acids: CASSEDARAFPGYTF. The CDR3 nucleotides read TGTGCCAGCAGCGAAGACGCCAGGGCTTTTCCTGGCTACACCTTC.

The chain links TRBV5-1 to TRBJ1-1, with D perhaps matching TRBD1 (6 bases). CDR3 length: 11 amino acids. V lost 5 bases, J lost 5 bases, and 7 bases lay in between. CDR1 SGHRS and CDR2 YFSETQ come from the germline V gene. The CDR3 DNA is TGCGCCAGCAGAAGGGGGACTGAAGCTTTCTTT. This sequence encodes CASRRGTEAFF.